These T cell receptor beta chains were read from a single sample in a study of T-cell memory formation after mild COVID-19. In TCRdb, the 5' RACE reads were re-called with MiXCR into one record per CDR3 protein. The data contain roughly 110,000 distinct CDR3 sequences, around an eighth of them singletons. The sequenced sample consisted of PBMCs or a T cell subset sorted from them (not recorded which). Receptors originate from a man aged 18 to 30 who had mild COVID-19 (a few samples of this study predate the infection). Cell type and time point are not known. Each CDR3 is given with its conserved first and last residue. D genes are given only for firm matches. Clone sizes are given selectively: once, few, many, or a class where the clone is expanded.

cdr3_length,v_call,d_call,j_call,clone_size,cdr3_nt,cdr3_aa
15,TRBV27,TRBD1,TRBJ1-6,once,TGTGCCAGCAGTCCAGCGACAGGGATCGATTCACCCCTCCACTTT,CASSPATGIDSPLHF
14,TRBV7-9,NA,TRBJ2-7,few,TGTGCCAGCAGCCGAACAGGGTTCGGGTACGAGCAGTACTTC,CASSRTGFGYEQYF
16,TRBV4-3,NA,TRBJ2-2,few,TGCGCCAGCAGCCAAGATTGGGCGGGGCACACCGGGGAGCTGTTTTTT,CASSQDWAGHTGELFF
16,TRBV7-9,NA,TRBJ2-4,NA,TGTGCCAGCAGCCGCCCCGGGGGATTAGCCAAAAACATTCAGTACTTC,CASSRPGGLAKNIQYF
14,TRBV6-5,NA,TRBJ1-5,NA,TGTGCCAGCAGCTTACCGCTAGGGAATCAGCCCCAGCATTTT,CASSLPLGNQPQHF
18,TRBV24-1,TRBD1,TRBJ2-5,NA,TGTGCCACCAGTCACCGGGACAGGGGGCGAGAGGGGCAAGAGACCCAGTACTTC,CATSHRDRGREGQETQYF
13,TRBV2,NA,TRBJ2-2,many,TGTGCCAGCAGGGTCAGGGAGGCCGGGGAGCTGTTTTTT,CASRVREAGELFF
15,TRBV5-1,NA,TRBJ2-5,NA,TGCGCCAGCAGCTTGGGAACTAGAGCCCAAGAGACCCAGTACTTC,CASSLGTRAQETQYF
13,TRBV29-1,TRBD1,TRBJ2-7,few,TGCAGCGCCGAAAAGGGTACAGGGGGCGAGCAGTACTTC,CSAEKGTGGEQYF
15,TRBV29-1,TRBD1,TRBJ2-7,NA,TGCAGCGTTGAAGGGGGTAGGGGGCGCGAGGACGAGCAGTACTTC,CSVEGGRGREDEQYF
15,TRBV11-2,TRBD2,TRBJ2-5,few,TGTGCCAGCAGCTTAGACCCGGGACTAGCGGGGACCCAGTACTTC,CASSLDPGLAGTQYF
15,TRBV27,NA,TRBJ2-1,NA,TGTGCCAGCAGTACGTGGGGAGGTACGTACAATGAGCAGTTCTTC,CASSTWGGTYNEQFF
14,TRBV7-9,NA,TRBJ2-7,NA,TGTGCCAGCAGCTCTTCGACATCTTCCTACGAGCAGTACTTC,CASSSSTSSYEQYF
16,TRBV5-4,TRBD2,TRBJ2-3,NA,TGTGCCAGCAGCTTGGAGGGAGGGCCACGCACAGATACGCAGTATTTT,CASSLEGGPRTDTQYF
16,TRBV6-2/TRBV6-3,NA,TRBJ1-1,NA,TGTGCCAGCAGTTACCCGCCGCGGCAGGGGCACACTGAAGCTTTCTTT,CASSYPPRQGHTEAFF
13,TRBV7-6,NA,TRBJ2-7,NA,TGTGCCAGCAGCTCATACAGGGACTACGAGCAGTACTTC,CASSSYRDYEQYF
14,TRBV6-2/TRBV6-3,NA,TRBJ2-2,few,TGTGCCAGCAGTCGCCCGGGGGCCACCGGGGAGCTGTTTTTT,CASSRPGATGELFF
16,TRBV7-8,TRBD1,TRBJ2-7,NA,TGTGCCAGCAGCTCTCGGGACAGCTTACAGGCCTACGAGCAGTACTTC,CASSSRDSLQAYEQYF
15,TRBV4-3,TRBD1,TRBJ2-7,many,TGCGCCAGCAGCAAGAACAGGGGGGCCCCCTACGAGCAGTACTTC,CASSKNRGAPYEQYF
12,TRBV15,NA,TRBJ2-5,NA,TGTGCCACCAGCGGCCGGATGGAGACCCAGTACTTC,CATSGRMETQYF
17,TRBV6-6,TRBD2,TRBJ2-3,few,TGTGCCAGCAGTTATTTCTCGTCTAGCGGGAGCACAGATACGCAGTATTTT,CASSYFSSSGSTDTQYF
16,TRBV7-2,TRBD1,TRBJ2-1,few,TGTGCCAGCAGCTTAGGGGCCGGGACAGGGGGCTTTGAGCAGTTCTTC,CASSLGAGTGGFEQFF
16,TRBV7-8,NA,TRBJ1-1,many,TGTGCCAGCAGCTTAGTTTACTCAGGGCCTCTGTTCGAAGCTTTCTTT,CASSLVYSGPLFEAFF
17,TRBV4-3,NA,TRBJ1-1,many,TGCGCCAGCAGCCAAGATTTGTGGAGAAACTTGAACACTGAAGCTTTCTTT,CASSQDLWRNLNTEAFF
18,TRBV5-4,TRBD2,TRBJ2-1,NA,TGTGCCAGCAGCTTGGCTTCGGTGGGGCTAGCGGGAACCGATGAGCAGTTCTTC,CASSLASVGLAGTDEQFF